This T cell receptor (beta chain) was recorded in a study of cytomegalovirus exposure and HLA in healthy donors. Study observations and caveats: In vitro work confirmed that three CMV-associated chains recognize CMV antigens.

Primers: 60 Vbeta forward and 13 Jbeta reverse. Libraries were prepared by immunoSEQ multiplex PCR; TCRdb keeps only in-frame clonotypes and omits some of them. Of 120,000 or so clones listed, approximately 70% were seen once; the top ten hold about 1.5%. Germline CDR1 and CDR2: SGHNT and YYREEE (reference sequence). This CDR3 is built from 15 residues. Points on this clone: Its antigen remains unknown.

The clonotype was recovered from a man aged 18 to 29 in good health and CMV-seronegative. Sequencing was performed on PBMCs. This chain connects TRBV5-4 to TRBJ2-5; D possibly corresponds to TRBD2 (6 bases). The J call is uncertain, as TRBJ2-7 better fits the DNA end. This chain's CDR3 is CASSLKREKGYEQYF. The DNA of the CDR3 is TGTGCCAGCAGCTTAAAACGGGAGAAGGGCTACGAGCAGTACTTC.